The present T cell receptor (beta chain) was sequenced within a study of beta chain features in type 1 diabetes. V was pared by 5 bases and J by 4 bases, with 11 bases of the junction left unmatched. The germline V gene has CDR1 LNHNV and CDR2 YYDKDF (reference sequence). The CDR3 has 16 amino acids. This clone was found a few times. Isolated RNA was reverse transcribed in full, so expressed TCRB transcripts were sequenced. Using immunoSEQ multiplex PCR, the repertoire was profiled, and TCRdb retains in-frame clones only, with some absent. The repertoire holds around 300,000 clones, with under 8.5% as singletons.

Sequenced sample: central memory CD4+ T cells from blood. This TCR came from a young woman in good health. This chain connects TRBV15 to TRBJ1-1, with 9 bases fitting TRBD1. In DNA form, the CDR3 reads TGTGCCACCAGCGGGAGTAAGGGACAGGGTCGCACTGAAGCTTTCTTT. This encodes CATSGSKGQGRTEAFF.